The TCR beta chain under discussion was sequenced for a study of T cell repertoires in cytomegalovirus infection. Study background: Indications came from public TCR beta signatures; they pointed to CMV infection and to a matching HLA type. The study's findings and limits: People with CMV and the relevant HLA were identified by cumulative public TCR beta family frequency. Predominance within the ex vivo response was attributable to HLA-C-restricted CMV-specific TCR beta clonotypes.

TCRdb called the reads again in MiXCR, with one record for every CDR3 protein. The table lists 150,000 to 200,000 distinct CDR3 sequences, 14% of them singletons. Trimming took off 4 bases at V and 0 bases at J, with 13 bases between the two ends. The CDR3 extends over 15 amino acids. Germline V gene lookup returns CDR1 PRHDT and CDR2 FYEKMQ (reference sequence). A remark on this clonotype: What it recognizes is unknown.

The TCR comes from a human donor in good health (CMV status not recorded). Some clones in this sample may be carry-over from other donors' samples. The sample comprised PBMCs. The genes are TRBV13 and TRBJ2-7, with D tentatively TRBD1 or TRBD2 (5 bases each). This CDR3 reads CASSSGTFSSYEQYF. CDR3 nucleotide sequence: TGTGCCAGCAGCTCCGGGACGTTTAGCTCCTACGAGCAGTACTTC.